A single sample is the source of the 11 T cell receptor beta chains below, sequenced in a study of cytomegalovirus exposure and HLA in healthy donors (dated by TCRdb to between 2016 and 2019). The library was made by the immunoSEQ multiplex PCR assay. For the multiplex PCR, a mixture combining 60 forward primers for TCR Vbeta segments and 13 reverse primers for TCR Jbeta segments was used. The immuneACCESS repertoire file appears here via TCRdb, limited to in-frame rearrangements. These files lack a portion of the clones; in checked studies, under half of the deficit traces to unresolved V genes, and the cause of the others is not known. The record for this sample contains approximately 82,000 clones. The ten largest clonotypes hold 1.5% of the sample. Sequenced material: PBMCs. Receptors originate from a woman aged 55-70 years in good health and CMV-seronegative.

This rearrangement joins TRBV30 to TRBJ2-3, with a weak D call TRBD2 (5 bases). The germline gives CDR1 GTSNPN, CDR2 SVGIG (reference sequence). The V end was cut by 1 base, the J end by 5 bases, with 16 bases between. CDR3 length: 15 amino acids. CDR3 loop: CAWSAVTGFKDTQYF. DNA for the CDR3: TGTGCCTGGAGTGCTGTAACGGGGTTCAAAGATACGCAGTATTTT.

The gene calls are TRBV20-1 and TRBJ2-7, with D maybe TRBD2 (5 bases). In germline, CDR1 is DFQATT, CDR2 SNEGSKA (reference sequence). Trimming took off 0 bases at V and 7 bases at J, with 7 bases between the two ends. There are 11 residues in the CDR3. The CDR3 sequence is CSARDTGEQYF. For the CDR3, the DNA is TGCAGTGCTAGAGATACGGGGGAGCAGTACTTC.

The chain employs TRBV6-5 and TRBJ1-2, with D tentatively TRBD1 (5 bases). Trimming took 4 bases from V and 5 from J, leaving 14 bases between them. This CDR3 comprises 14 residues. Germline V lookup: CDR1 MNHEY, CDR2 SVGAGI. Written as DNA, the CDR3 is TGTGCCAGCAGTTCCCCGTCAGGGAAGTATGGCTACACCTTC. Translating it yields CASSSPSGKYGYTF.

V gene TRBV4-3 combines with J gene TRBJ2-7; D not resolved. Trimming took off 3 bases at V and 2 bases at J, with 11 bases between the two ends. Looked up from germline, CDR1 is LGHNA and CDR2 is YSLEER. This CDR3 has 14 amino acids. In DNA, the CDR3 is TGCGCCAGCAGCCAGGAATTTAGCACCTACGAGCAGTACTTC. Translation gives CASSQEFSTYEQYF.

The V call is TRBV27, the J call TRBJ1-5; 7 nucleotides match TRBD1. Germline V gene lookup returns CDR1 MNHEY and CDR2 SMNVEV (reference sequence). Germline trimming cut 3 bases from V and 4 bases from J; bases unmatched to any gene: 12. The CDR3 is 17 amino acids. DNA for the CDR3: TGTGCCAGCAGTTTGTTAGGGAACAGGGGTGGAAATCAGCCCCAGCATTTT. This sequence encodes CASSLLGNRGGNQPQHF.

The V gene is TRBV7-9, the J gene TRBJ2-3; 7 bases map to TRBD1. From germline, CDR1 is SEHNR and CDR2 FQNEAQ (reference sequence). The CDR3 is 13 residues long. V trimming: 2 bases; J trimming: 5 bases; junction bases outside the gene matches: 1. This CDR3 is CASSLWTGDTQYF. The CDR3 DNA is TGTGCCAGCAGCTTATGGACAGGAGATACGCAGTATTTT. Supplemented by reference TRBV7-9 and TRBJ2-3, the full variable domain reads DTGVSQNPRHKITKRGQNVTFRCDPISEHNRLYWYRQTLGQGPEFLTYFQNEAQLEKSRLLSDRFSAERPKGSFSTLEIQRTEQGDSAMYLCASSLWTGDTQYFGPGTRLTVL.

The CDR3 loop is CASSSRTGGVYEQYF. The CDR3 DNA sequence: TGTGCCAGCAGTTCCCGGACAGGGGGCGTGTACGAGCAGTACTTC. The chain carries TRBV28 and TRBJ2-5, with TRBD1 identical over 11 bases. Matching the DNA end better, TRBJ2-7 makes the J call doubtful. This CDR3 is 15 amino acids long. The germline CDR1 and CDR2 sequences are MDHEN and SYDVKM.

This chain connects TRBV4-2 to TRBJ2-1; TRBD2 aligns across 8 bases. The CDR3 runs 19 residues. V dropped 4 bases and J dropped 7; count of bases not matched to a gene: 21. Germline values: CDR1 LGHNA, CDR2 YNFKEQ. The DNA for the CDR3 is TGTGCCAGCAGCCTGGGGCCGCCTGGGCTTAGCGGGATAGGAAATGAGCAGTTCTTC. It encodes CASSLGPPGLSGIGNEQFF.

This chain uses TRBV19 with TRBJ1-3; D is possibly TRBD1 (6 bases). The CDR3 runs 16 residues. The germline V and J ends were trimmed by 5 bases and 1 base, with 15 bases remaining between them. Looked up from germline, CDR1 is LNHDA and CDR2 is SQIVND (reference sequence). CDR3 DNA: TGTGCCAGTAGTTTCGGACAGCTCACATCTGGAAACACCATATATTTT. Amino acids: CASSFGQLTSGNTIYF. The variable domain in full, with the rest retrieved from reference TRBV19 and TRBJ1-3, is DGGITQSPKYLFRKEGQNVTLSCEQNLNHDAMYWYRQDPGQGLRLIYYSQIVNDFQKGDIAEGYSVSREKKESFPLTVTSAQKNPTAFYLCASSFGQLTSGNTIYFGEGSWLTVV.

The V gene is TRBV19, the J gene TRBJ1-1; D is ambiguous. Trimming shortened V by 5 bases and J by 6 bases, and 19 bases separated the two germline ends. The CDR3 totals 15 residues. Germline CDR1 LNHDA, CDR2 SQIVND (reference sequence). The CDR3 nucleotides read TGTGCCAGTAGTCCCCGTTGGGCCAGTCGAGCTGAAGCTTTCTTT. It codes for CASSPRWASRAEAFF.

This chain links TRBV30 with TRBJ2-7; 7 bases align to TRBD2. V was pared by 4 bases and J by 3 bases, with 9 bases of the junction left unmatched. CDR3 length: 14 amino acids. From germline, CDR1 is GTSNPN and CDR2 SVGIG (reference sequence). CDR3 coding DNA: TGTGCCTGGAACCCCGGGACTAATAACTACGAGCAGTACTTC. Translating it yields CAWNPGTNNYEQYF.